These 5 T cell receptor beta chains share one sample of origin, sequenced in a study of OX40 agonist ivuxolimab in advanced cancers. The repertoire was sequenced with immunoSEQ multiplex PCR; TCRdb's copy has only in-frame clones and lacks some. The sample contains roughly 97,000 clones, about 90% of which appear only once. Sequences were derived from CD4+ or CD8+ T cells sorted from blood, sampled in a trial of the OX40 agonist ivuxolimab. These receptors all come from an adult with an advanced solid tumor such as melanoma, head and neck, liver or kidney cancer.

The rearrangement joins TRBV9 to TRBJ1-1; D ambiguous. V lost 0 bases and J lost 11, with 14 bases in between. This CDR3 comprises 13 residues. Germline CDR1 and CDR2: SGDLS and YYNGEE. The CDR3 DNA is TGTGCCAGCAGCGTAGAGACCTCCCCTCCGGCTTTCTTT. Translated, it gives CASSVETSPPAFF.

This rearrangement joins TRBV11-3 to TRBJ2-3; TRBD2 agrees at 10 bases. Losses at the gene ends were 6 bases for V and 0 bases for J; bases not matched to a gene: 6. This CDR3 comprises 16 residues. Germline CDR1 reads SGHNT; CDR2 reads YENEEA. The CDR3 region is CASRRTSGTSTDTQYF. The CDR3 coding sequence is TGTGCCAGCAGACGGACTAGCGGAACTAGCACAGATACGCAGTATTTT.

The chain links TRBV18 to TRBJ1-2; D unresolved. Germline V CDR1 and CDR2: KGHSH, LQKENI. V lost 2 bases to trimming and J lost 2 bases, with 15 bases between them. The CDR3 has 16 residues. The CDR3 sequence is CASSPSFTERNYGYTF. The DNA for the CDR3 is TGTGCCAGCTCACCAAGTTTCACAGAACGAAACTATGGCTACACCTTC.

The chain carries TRBV7-2 and TRBJ2-3, with TRBD2 identical over 13 bases. The CDR3 has 16 residues. J was trimmed by 5 bases and V by 5 bases; bases with no gene match: 7. The germline gives CDR1 SGHTA, CDR2 FQGNSA. CDR3 bases: TGTGCCAGCAGCCTTGGACTAGCGGGGGCGGGAGATACGCAGTATTTT. This gives the protein CASSLGLAGAGDTQYF.

The chain recombines TRBV19 with TRBJ1-5; TRBD1 agrees at 9 bases. J was trimmed by 4 bases and V by 3 bases; bases with no gene match: 4. This CDR3 spans 15 amino acids. The germline gives CDR1 LNHDA, CDR2 SQIVND (reference sequence). The CDR3 region has the DNA TGTGCCAGTAGTATCCTACAGGGGGCTAATCAGCCCCAGCATTTT. It codes for CASSILQGANQPQHF.